The rows below give T cell receptor beta chains drawn from one sample of a study of T cell repertoires in cytomegalovirus infection. A single record per CDR3 protein comes from TCRdb applying MiXCR to the reads. The sample yields about 190,000 distinct CDR3 sequences, 28% seen once. Specimen: PBMCs. The source is a human donor in good health (CMV status not recorded). Some clones in this sample may be carry-over from other donors' samples. CDR3s include the opening cysteine and the closing phenylalanine or tryptophan.

cdr3_length v_call cdr3_aa
20 TRBV7-2 CASSLRPQGRTSLRPYGYTF
14 TRBV7-8 CASSLSGGNTEAFF
14 TRBV12-3/TRBV12-4 CASSFSGGTDTQYF
17 TRBV14 CASSQGNLLRGTYEQYF
16 TRBV19 CASSMARSGGLYEQYF
14 TRBV7-2 CASSPTSVLETQYF
15 TRBV4-2 CASSRQRGVYNEQFF
13 TRBV19 CASSPQGADGYTF
14 TRBV4-1 CASSQGDSLYEQYF
14 TRBV12-3/TRBV12-4 CASSRTSRVEKLFF
17 TRBV9 CASSAGTGGKGTGELFF
12 TRBV6-2/TRBV6-3 CASRTGTARAFF
15 TRBV5-5 CASSLGSTIRDEQYF
12 TRBV25-1 CASSELRYGYTF
12 TRBV6-2/TRBV6-3 CASSDPTTEAFF
15 TRBV5-4 CASNFPTGAPNEQFF
14 TRBV7-2 CASSLAGGNQPQHF
12 TRBV20-1 CSARDQPNIQYF
16 TRBV4-1 CASSQLTGDLYNEQFF
13 TRBV29-1 CSARDTPNTEAFF
15 TRBV7-2 CASSPYIGVKAEAFF
16 TRBV20-1 CSARDLKQVLNEKLFF
16 TRBV7-6 CASSLPWGAGQETQYF
15 TRBV3-1 CASSHAGDGNQPQHF
15 TRBV19 CASSITDQSYNEQFF
13 TRBV2 CASTIGPNNEQFF
12 TRBV12-3/TRBV12-4 CASSFLLGQQFF
17 TRBV13 CASSSLTSGGLQETQYF
18 TRBV7-2 CASSPGLAGVLAKNIQYF
15 TRBV5-4 CASSLRGGAFNEQFF
15 TRBV7-2 CASNRARGDSGELFF
18 TRBV6-2/TRBV6-3 CASSSLSRLAGGRRELFF
15 TRBV6-5 CASSYTTGEDGELFF
14 TRBV5-6 CASSSGTASYEQYF
17 TRBV7-2 CASSLARWDYLNTEAFF
14 TRBV20-1 CSARDRLAVYEQYF
15 TRBV6-4 CASSVAAGGHTPQFF
15 TRBV5-1 CASKPTGGLNTEAFF
15 TRBV11-2 CASSQGLHPYNEQFF
15 TRBV4-1 CASSPPRGLGTEAFF
14 TRBV5-1 CASSPQPTRLEAFF
13 TRBV20-1 CSAPGQGGTEAFF
11 TRBV20-1 CSASDGGEAFF
12 TRBV7-2 CASSSPADEQFF
13 TRBV10-3 CAISEPSESGYTF
15 TRBV20-1 CSAANSFRDMKEYTF
15 TRBV4-1 CASSQDGGLLQAQHF
15 TRBV7-8 CASSYRGSNTGELFF
14 TRBV30 CATPMTGSSYEQYF
14 TRBV12-3/TRBV12-4 CASSPGQGAEEQYF
13 TRBV2 CASSDIRGGGYTF
14 TRBV7-2 CASSLGGALAGQYF
14 TRBV4-1 CASSQDPSNQPQHF